This section outlines one T cell receptor (beta chain) sequence together with its context. Controls were drawn from healthy donors and were matched for age and sex. The data belong to a study of CD8 T cells in Susac syndrome. Trimming pared 4 bases from V and 8 bases from J, leaving 15 bases between. Germline CDR1 is SGDLS and CDR2 is YYNGEE. This CDR3 contains 14 residues. RNA totalling roughly 0.45 to 1 ug underwent reverse transcription with random hexamers. TCR beta CDR3 was amplified by immunoSEQ multiplex PCR. This amplification extended across 54 Vbeta and 13 Jbeta segments. TCRdb re-called the immunoSEQ multiplex PCR reads through MiXCR, storing one row per CDR3 protein. The sample carries approximately 150,000 distinct CDR3 sequences, roughly 94% recorded once.

This TCR came from a human donor in good health. Sequencing was performed on CD4+ T cells from PBMCs. The chain recombines TRBV9 with TRBJ1-4; a weak D match, TRBD1 (5 bases). In DNA form, the CDR3 reads TGTGCCAGCAGCCCAGGGCAGTTCGCGGAAAAACTGTTTTTT. Translation: CASSPGQFAEKLFF. Supplemented by reference TRBV9 and TRBJ1-4, the full variable domain reads DSGVTQTPKHLITATGQRVTLRCSPRSGDLSVYWYQQSLDQGLQFLIQYYNGEERAKGNILERFSAQQFPDLHSELNLSSLELGDSALYFCASSPGQFAEKLFFGSGTQLSVL.